The present entry profiles one T cell receptor beta chain with its context. Its antigen is undetermined. This may be a read error: a much more frequent sequence differs by one nucleotide. This entry belongs to a study of T cell repertoires in cytomegalovirus infection. Study-level background: In public TCR beta signatures, there were indications of both CMV infection and matching HLA type. Points from the study as a whole: Adding up the frequency of public TCR beta families identified people who carried CMV plus the relevant HLA. HLA-C-restricted CMV clonotypes gave the most frequent clonotype in two of eight donors.

The CDR3 is 14 amino acids. Germline V gives CDR1 SGHTA, CDR2 FQGNSA. TCRdb redid the calling of the reads with MiXCR, one entry per CDR3 protein. The sample lists about 240,000 distinct CDR3 sequences, about 12% occurring once. The TCR comes from a human donor in good health (CMV status not recorded). Some clones in this sample may be carry-over from other donors' samples. V usage is TRBV7-2 and J usage is TRBJ1-3, with D perhaps matching TRBD1 (5 bases). Material for sequencing was PBMCs. The CDR3 loop reads CPSSHQRGTDTIYF. CDR3 coding DNA: TGTCCCAGCAGCCACCAACGGGGGACGGACACCATATATTTT.